A single sample gave rise to the 20 T cell receptor beta chains below, sequenced in a study of blood T cell dynamics during melanoma immunotherapy. Generated by immunoSEQ multiplex PCR, the TCRdb table keeps only in-frame clones and is missing some. Here the sample spans approximately 11,000 clones, 83% being singletons. Time point denoted: pre-treatment baseline. The source was blood, collected from a patient treated with checkpoint blockade. These receptors all come from a human donor with melanoma.

This sequence joins TRBV5-1 and TRBJ2-3; 7 nucleotides agree with TRBD2. V lost 2 bases, J lost 0 bases, and 9 bases stayed unmatched. Germline CDR1 and CDR2: SGHRS and YFSETQ. This CDR3 region has 17 residues. The CDR3 sequence is CASSFGRSGTSTDTQYF. Here the CDR3 DNA reads TGCGCCAGCAGCTTTGGTAGGAGCGGGACTAGCACAGATACGCAGTATTTT.

A single count supports this clone. This chain links TRBV18 with TRBJ1-4; D is perhaps TRBD1 (5 bases). Germline V CDR1 and CDR2: KGHSH, LQKENI. Trimming removed 6 bases at V and 5 bases at J, with 13 bases between. The CDR3 consists of 14 residues. The CDR3 nucleotides are TGTGCCAGCTCGCCGACAGCACTGAATGAAAAACTGTTTTTT. It specifies CASSPTALNEKLFF.

This chain links TRBV19 with TRBJ1-1, with D uncertain. The V end was cut by 9 bases, the J end by 0 bases, with 8 bases between. CDR1 is LNHDA and CDR2 is SQIVND in the germline V gene (reference sequence). The CDR3 is 12 residues long. Here the CDR3 DNA reads TGTGCCAGGAACTACATGAACACTGAAGCTTTCTTT. Its translation: CARNYMNTEAFF.

The V gene is TRBV6-1, the J gene TRBJ1-2; D may be TRBD1 (5 bases). Deletions cut 3 bases from V and 2 bases from J, with 16 bases between. The CDR3 sequence is 16 residues long. Germline lookup yields CDR1 MNHNS and CDR2 SASEGT. CDR3: CASSDPRLEGNYGYTF. For the CDR3, the DNA is TGTGCCAGCAGTGACCCCAGGCTGGAGGGGAACTATGGCTACACCTTC.

The chain is built from TRBV6-1 and TRBJ1-4; unclear D gene. There are 15 residues in the CDR3. Per the germline V gene, CDR1 is MNHNS and CDR2 is SASEGT. Trimming took 1 base from V and 7 from J, leaving 13 bases between them. Here the CDR3 DNA reads TGTGCCAGCAGTGAAGACGTTGCGACGGTTGAAAAACTGTTTTTT. Its protein product is CASSEDVATVEKLFF.

The chain couples TRBV6-1 to TRBJ2-7, with a tentative D call TRBD2 (7 bases). V lost 6 bases and J 6 bases, leaving 18 bases between the germline ends. CDR1 and CDR2 (germline): MNHNS, SASEGT. This CDR3 is built from 14 residues. CDR3: CASREYLGGGEQYV. The CDR3 DNA reads as TGTGCCAGCAGGGAATATCTAGGGGGGGGCGAGCAGTACGTC.

This clone was observed a few times. This sequence joins TRBV2 and TRBJ1-1, with D hard to call. The CDR3 totals 13 residues. The germline V and J ends were trimmed by 6 bases and 1 base, with 9 bases remaining between them. CDR1 is SNHLY and CDR2 is FYNNEI in the germline V gene. The CDR3 loop reads CASSGDWNTEAFF. CDR3 coding DNA: TGTGCCAGCAGCGGAGACTGGAACACTGAAGCTTTCTTT.

The J gene is TRBJ2-5, the V gene TRBV15; D is unresolved. The assigned J gene may be wrong: the sequence end matches TRBJ2-7 better. The CDR3 is 14 residues long. Germline V lookup: CDR1 LNHNV, CDR2 YYDKDF (reference sequence). Written as DNA, the CDR3 is TGTGCCACCAGCAGGGGGTCCGAGTCCTACGAGCAGTACTTC. It is translated as CATSRGSESYEQYF.

The chain employs TRBV14 and TRBJ1-1; D ambiguous. The V and J ends lost 4 bases and 0 bases respectively, with 6 bases between them. Germline lookup yields CDR1 SGHDN and CDR2 FVKESK. The CDR3 extends over 13 amino acids. The CDR3 DNA follows: TGTGCCAGCAGCCCCGACATGAACACTGAAGCTTTCTTT. Translated, it gives CASSPDMNTEAFF.

The J gene is TRBJ2-7, the V gene TRBV6-5; D remains ambiguous. The V and J ends lost 4 bases and 6 bases respectively, with 22 bases between them. The CDR3 totals 16 residues. CDR1 MNHEY and CDR2 SVGAGI come from the germline V gene. The CDR3 nucleotides are TGTGCCAGCAGTTCCCAGGAGAGGACCGTTTATCGCGAGCAGTACTTC. This translates into CASSSQERTVYREQYF.

The rearrangement uses TRBV11-1 and TRBJ2-2, with D unresolved. CDR1 is SGHAT and CDR2 is FQDESV in the germline V gene (reference sequence). CDR3 size: 15 residues. The germline V and J ends were trimmed by 2 bases and 6 bases, with 13 bases remaining between them. CDR3 residues: CASSLWGNNPGELFF. The CDR3 DNA reads as TGTGCCAGCAGCTTATGGGGTAATAATCCCGGGGAGCTGTTTTTT.

This clone was seen a few times. The rearrangement uses TRBV4-1 and TRBJ1-2; a possible D gene is TRBD1 (5 bases). The CDR3 has 14 amino acids. V was cut by 0 bases and J by 4 bases, with 9 bases left in between. Germline CDR1 and CDR2: MGHRA and YSYEKL. The CDR3 bases are TGCGCCAGCAGCCAAGAAACAGGCGTCTATGGCTACACCTTC. It specifies CASSQETGVYGYTF.

This clone appeared a single time. The gene calls are TRBV28 and TRBJ1-6; 7 bases line up with TRBD1. V lost 6 bases, J lost 9 bases, and 11 bases stayed unmatched. CDR3 length: 15 residues. The V gene's germline CDR1 is MDHEN and CDR2 SYDVKM. The CDR3 DNA sequence: TGTGCCAGCAGGCCTCTCGACAGGGATATTTCACCCCTCCACTTT. Translation: CASRPLDRDISPLHF.

The chain combines TRBV10-2 with TRBJ2-7; TRBD2 matches 10 bases. With 2 bases clipped from V and 6 bases from J, the junction kept 7 bases outside the gene matches. This CDR3 spans 15 amino acids. Germline assignment: CDR1 WSHSY and CDR2 SAAADI. The CDR3, as DNA: TGCGCCAGCAGTGAGACTAGCGGGATAGGTGGCGAGCAGTACTTC. Translated, it gives CASSETSGIGGEQYF.

The chain links TRBV6-6 to TRBJ2-5; TRBD1 aligns across 10 bases. The J call may be incorrect, as the DNA end agrees better with TRBJ2-7. The CDR3 contains 15 residues. Germline lookup yields CDR1 MNHNY and CDR2 SVGAGI (reference sequence). CDR3 coding DNA: TGTGCCAGCAGTTATCCGGGACAGGGGAGGTACGAGCAGTACTTC. It encodes CASSYPGQGRYEQYF.

The chain links TRBV28 to TRBJ2-5; the D is unclear. This CDR3 contains 14 residues. Trimming shortened V by 3 bases and J by 1 base, and 9 bases separated the two germline ends. CDR1 is MDHEN and CDR2 is SYDVKM in the germline V gene. Written as DNA, the CDR3 is TGTGCCAGCAGTTTGCAGAGCAGCCAAGAGACCCAGTACTTC. As protein: CASSLQSSQETQYF.

V is TRBV6-1 and J is TRBJ2-2; 10 positions agree with TRBD1. V dropped 6 bases and J dropped 5; count of bases not matched to a gene: 6. This CDR3 contains 15 residues. Per germline, CDR1 MNHNS and CDR2 SASEGT. Here the CDR3 DNA reads TGTGCCAGCAGCGCCGGGACAGGGGTGACCGGGGAGCTGTTTTTT. Translated: CASSAGTGVTGELFF.

The chain employs TRBV6-1 and TRBJ1-1, with D unclear. V lost 0 bases and J lost 5, with 7 bases in between. Germline CDR1 is MNHNS and CDR2 is SASEGT. This CDR3 spans 13 amino acids. Here the CDR3 DNA reads TGTGCCAGCAGTGAAGCGATGGGAACTGAAGCTTTCTTT. Amino acids: CASSEAMGTEAFF.

CDR3 protein: CASSYLAGGTEAFF. For the CDR3, the DNA is TGTGCCAGCAGTTACTTAGCAGGAGGCACTGAAGCTTTCTTT. V and J are TRBV6-6 and TRBJ1-1, with unresolved D. The germline V gene encodes CDR1 MNHNY and CDR2 SVGAGI (reference sequence). The V gene lost 1 base and the J gene lost 4 bases, with 10 bases spanning the gap. This CDR3 spans 14 amino acids.

This sequence joins TRBV4-2 and TRBJ1-1; D might be TRBD1 (6 bases). Between the trimmed V and J ends, which lost 1 base and 11 bases, there was a span of 11 bases. The length of the CDR3 is 12 residues. CDR1 LGHNA and CDR2 YNFKEQ come from the germline V gene. CDR3 residues: CASSQAGTKAFF. Written as DNA, the CDR3 is TGTGCCAGCAGCCAAGCCGGGACAAAGGCTTTCTTT.